Listed below are T cell receptor beta chains from one sample, sequenced in a study of T cells in localized non-small cell lung cancer. Data came from immunoSEQ multiplex PCR; TCRdb stores just in-frame clones and leaves some out. This sample carries about 43,000 clones, more than 85% of them seen once, and the ten largest clones take about 11%. The sample was PBMCs, taken before any cancer treatment. The receptors derive from a woman aged 40-70 years with stage II lung adenocarcinoma. The CDR3 runs from the conserved cysteine through the conserved F or W. D genes are given only for firm matches. Only some rows state a clone size, as once, few, many or a class for expanded clones.

NA	NA	TRBV18	TRBJ1-2	CASSPSQNNNYGYTF	TGTGCCAGCTCACCCAGCCAGAATAATAACTATGGCTACACCTTC
TRBD2	NA	TRBV6-5	TRBJ2-2	CATLSGRDTGELFF	TGTGCCACCCTTAGCGGGCGGGACACCGGGGAGCTGTTTTTT
TRBD2	NA	TRBV6-5	TRBJ2-7	CASSYSGEGRPYEQYF	TGTGCCAGCAGTTACTCCGGGGAGGGCAGGCCGTACGAGCAGTACTTC
NA	NA	TRBV5-6	TRBJ2-3	CASSLIEGVSYF	TGTGCCAGCAGCTTGATCGAAGGGGTTTCGTATTTT
NA	NA	TRBV6-6	TRBJ2-4	CASSYPDTNIQYF	TGTGCCAGCAGTTACCCTGATACAAACATTCAGTACTTC
TRBD1	NA	TRBV19	TRBJ1-2	CASSPGQGAFYGYTF	TGTGCCAGTAGTCCGGGACAGGGAGCCTTCTATGGCTACACCTTC
TRBD1	NA	TRBV5-4	TRBJ1-2	CASSGRTGVEGYTF	TGTGCCAGCAGCGGACGGACAGGGGTGGAGGGCTACACCTTC
NA	NA	TRBV6-5	TRBJ2-2	CASNELQGSGELFF	TGTGCCAGCAACGAATTACAGGGTTCGGGGGAGCTGTTTTTT
NA	once	TRBV28	TRBJ2-1	CASLKGELVITTKEGDNEQFF	TGTGCCAGTCTGAAGGGGGAGTTGGTTATTACTACCAAGGAAGGCGACAATGAGCAGTTCTTC
NA	NA	TRBV28	TRBJ1-2	CASSSRAGGYTF	TGTGCCAGCAGTAGCAGGGCGGGAGGCTACACCTTC
NA	NA	TRBV5-1	TRBJ2-7	CASSLGLQQIGDLLQISTYEQYF	TGCGCCAGCAGCTTGGGCCTACAACAGATCGGGGACCTACTTCAAATCTCGACCTACGAGCAGTACTTC
TRBD1	NA	TRBV25-1	TRBJ1-2	CASLDRGQLDGYTF	TGTGCCAGCCTGGACAGGGGGCAATTAGATGGCTACACCTTC
NA	once	TRBV28	TRBJ2-1	CASSRLEYEQFF	TGTGCCAGCAGTCGCTTAGAGTATGAGCAGTTCTTC
NA	NA	TRBV7-2	TRBJ2-5	CASSSSTGYWSIGETQYF	TGTGCCAGCAGCTCTTCAACAGGGTACTGGAGTATCGGAGAGACCCAGTACTTC